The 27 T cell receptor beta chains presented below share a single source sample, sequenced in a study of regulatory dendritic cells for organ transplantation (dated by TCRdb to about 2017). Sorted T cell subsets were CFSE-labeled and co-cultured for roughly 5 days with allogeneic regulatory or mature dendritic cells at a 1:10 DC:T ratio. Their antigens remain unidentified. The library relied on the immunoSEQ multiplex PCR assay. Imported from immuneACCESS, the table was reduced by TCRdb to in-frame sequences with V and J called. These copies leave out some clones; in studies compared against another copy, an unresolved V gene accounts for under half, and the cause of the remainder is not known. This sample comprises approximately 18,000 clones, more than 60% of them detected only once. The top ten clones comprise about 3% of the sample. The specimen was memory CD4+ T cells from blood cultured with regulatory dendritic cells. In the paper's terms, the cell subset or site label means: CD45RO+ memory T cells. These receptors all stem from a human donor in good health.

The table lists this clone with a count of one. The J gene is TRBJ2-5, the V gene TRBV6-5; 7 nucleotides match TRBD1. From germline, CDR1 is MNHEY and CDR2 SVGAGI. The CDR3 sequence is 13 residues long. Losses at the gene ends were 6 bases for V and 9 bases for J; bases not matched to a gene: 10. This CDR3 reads CASRGQADEAQYF. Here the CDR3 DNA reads TGTGCCAGCAGAGGACAGGCGGATGAGGCCCAGTACTTC.

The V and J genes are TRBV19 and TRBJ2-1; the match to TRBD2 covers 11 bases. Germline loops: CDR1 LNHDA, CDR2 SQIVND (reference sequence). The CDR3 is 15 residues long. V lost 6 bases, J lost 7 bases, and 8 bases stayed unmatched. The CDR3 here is CASRLLAGGLNEQFF. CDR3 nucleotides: TGTGCCAGTAGGCTCCTAGCGGGAGGTTTGAATGAGCAGTTCTTC.

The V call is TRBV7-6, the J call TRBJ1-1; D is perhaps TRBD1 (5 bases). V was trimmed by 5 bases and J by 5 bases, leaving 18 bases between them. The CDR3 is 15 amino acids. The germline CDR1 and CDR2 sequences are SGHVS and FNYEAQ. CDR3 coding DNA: TGTGCCAGCAGCCCCGGGACCGGGGGTCAGACTGAAGCTTTCTTT. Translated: CASSPGTGGQTEAFF.

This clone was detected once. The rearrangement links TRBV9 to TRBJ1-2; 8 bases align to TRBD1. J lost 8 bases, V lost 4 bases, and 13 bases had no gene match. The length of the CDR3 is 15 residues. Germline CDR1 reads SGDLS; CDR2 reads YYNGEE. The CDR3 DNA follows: TGTGCCAGCAGCCCTTTCCAAGGACAGGGTGACGGCTACACCTTC. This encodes CASSPFQGQGDGYTF. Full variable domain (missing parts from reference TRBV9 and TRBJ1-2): DSGVTQTPKHLITATGQRVTLRCSPRSGDLSVYWYQQSLDQGLQFLIQYYNGEERAKGNILERFSAQQFPDLHSELNLSSLELGDSALYFCASSPFQGQGDGYTFGSGTRLTVV.

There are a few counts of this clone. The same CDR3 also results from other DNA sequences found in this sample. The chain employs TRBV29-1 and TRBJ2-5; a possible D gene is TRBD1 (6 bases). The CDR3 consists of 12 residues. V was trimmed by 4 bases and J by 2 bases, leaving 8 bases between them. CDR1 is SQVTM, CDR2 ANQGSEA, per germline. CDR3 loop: CSVARGQETQYF. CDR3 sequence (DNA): TGCAGCGTTGCAAGGGGGCAAGAGACCCAGTACTTC.

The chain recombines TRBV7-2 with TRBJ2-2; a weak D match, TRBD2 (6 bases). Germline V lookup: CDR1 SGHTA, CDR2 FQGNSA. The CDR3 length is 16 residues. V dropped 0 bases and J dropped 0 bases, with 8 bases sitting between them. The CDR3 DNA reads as TGTGCCAGCAGCTTAGCGCCGGGGGCGAACACCGGGGAGCTGTTTTTT. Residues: CASSLAPGANTGELFF.

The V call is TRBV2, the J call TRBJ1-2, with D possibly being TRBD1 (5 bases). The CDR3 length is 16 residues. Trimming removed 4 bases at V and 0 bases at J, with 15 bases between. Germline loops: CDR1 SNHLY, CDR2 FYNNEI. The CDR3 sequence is CASSGDPGKTNYGYTF. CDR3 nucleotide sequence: TGTGCCAGCAGTGGGGATCCAGGGAAGACTAACTATGGCTACACCTTC.

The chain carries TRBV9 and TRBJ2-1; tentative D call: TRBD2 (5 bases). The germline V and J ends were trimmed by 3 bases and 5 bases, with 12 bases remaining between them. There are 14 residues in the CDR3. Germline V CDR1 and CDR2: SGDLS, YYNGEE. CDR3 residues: CASSERTADNEQFF. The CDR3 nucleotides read TGTGCCAGCAGCGAACGGACTGCTGACAATGAGCAGTTCTTC. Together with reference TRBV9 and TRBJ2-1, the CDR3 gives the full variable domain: DSGVTQTPKHLITATGQRVTLRCSPRSGDLSVYWYQQSLDQGLQFLIQYYNGEERAKGNILERFSAQQFPDLHSELNLSSLELGDSALYFCASSERTADNEQFFGPGTRLTVL.

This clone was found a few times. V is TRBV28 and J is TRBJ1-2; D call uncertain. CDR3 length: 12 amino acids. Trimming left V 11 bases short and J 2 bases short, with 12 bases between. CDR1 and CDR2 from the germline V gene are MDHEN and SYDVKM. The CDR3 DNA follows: TGTGCCTACCGGACCGGGAACTATGGCTACACCTTC. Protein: CAYRTGNYGYTF.

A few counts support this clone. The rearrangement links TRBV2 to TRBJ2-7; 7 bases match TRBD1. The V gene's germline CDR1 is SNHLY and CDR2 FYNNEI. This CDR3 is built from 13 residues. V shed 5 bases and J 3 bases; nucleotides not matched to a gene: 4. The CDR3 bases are TGTGCCAGCAGTTCCGGGACAGTCTACGAGCAGTACTTC. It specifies CASSSGTVYEQYF.

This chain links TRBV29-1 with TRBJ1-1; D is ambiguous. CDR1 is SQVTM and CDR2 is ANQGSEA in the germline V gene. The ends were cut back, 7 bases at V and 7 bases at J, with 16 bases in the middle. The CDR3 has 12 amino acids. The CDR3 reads CSAATGSVEAFF. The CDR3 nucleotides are TGCAGCGCCGCTACTGGGTCCGTTGAAGCTTTCTTT.

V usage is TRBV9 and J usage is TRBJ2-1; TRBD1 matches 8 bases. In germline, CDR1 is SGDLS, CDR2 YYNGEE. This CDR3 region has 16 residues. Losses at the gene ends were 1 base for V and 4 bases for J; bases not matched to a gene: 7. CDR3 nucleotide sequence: TGTGCCAGCAGCGTACACGACAGGGGTCGTTACAATGAGCAGTTCTTC. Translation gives CASSVHDRGRYNEQFF.

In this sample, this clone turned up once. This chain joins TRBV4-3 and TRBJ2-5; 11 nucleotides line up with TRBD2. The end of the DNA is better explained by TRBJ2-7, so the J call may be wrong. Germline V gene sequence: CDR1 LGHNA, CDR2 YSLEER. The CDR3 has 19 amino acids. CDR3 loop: CASSQTIPGLAGGLYEQYF. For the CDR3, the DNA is TGCGCCAGCAGCCAAACCATCCCCGGGCTAGCGGGAGGTCTCTACGAGCAGTACTTC.

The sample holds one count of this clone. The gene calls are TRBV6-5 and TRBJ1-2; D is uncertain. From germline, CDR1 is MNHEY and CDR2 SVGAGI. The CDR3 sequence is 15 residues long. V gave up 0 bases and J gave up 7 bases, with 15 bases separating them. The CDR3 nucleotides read TGTGCCAGCAGTTACTCGTCACAGCCCCGTAGTGGCTACACCTTC. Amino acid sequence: CASSYSSQPRSGYTF.

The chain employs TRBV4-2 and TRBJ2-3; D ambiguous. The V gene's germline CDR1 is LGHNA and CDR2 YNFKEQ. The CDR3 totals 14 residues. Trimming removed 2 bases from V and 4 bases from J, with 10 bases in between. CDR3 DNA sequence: TGTGCCAGCAGCCAATCGCACCGGGCAGATACGCAGTATTTT. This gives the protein CASSQSHRADTQYF.

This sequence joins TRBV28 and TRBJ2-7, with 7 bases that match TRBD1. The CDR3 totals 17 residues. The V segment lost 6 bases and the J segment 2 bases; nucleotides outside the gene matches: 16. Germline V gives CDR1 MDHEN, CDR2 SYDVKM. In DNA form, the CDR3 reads TGTGCCAGCAGCAAGGGGGTCGGGACAGAGCTTACCTACGAGCAGTACTTC. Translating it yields CASSKGVGTELTYEQYF. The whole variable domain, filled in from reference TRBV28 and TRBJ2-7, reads DVKVTQSSRYLVKRTGEKVFLECVQDMDHENMFWYRQDPGLGLRLIYFSYDVKMKEKGDIPEGYSVSREKKERFSLILESASTNQTSMYLCASSKGVGTELTYEQYFGPGTRLTVT.

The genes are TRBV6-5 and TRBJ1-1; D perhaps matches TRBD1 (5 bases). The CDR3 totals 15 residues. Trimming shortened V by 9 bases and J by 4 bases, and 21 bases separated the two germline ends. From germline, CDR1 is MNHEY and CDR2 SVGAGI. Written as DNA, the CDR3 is TGTGCCAGTTCAGGGTTGTCGGGAGGGCGCACTGAAGCTTTCTTT. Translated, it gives CASSGLSGGRTEAFF.

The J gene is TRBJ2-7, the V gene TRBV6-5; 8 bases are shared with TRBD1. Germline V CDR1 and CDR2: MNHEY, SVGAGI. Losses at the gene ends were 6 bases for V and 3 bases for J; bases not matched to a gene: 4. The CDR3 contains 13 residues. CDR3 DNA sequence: TGTGCCAGCAGCCCAGGGACAGGCTACGAGCAGTACTTC. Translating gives CASSPGTGYEQYF.

For the CDR3, the DNA is TGTGCCAGCAGCGTAGCGCCTAGCCGCACAGATACGCAGTATTTT. It specifies CASSVAPSRTDTQYF. The chain recombines TRBV9 with TRBJ2-3, with D perhaps TRBD2 (5 bases). Per germline, CDR1 SGDLS and CDR2 YYNGEE. Trimming left V 0 bases short and J 1 base short, with 9 bases between. The CDR3 consists of 15 residues.

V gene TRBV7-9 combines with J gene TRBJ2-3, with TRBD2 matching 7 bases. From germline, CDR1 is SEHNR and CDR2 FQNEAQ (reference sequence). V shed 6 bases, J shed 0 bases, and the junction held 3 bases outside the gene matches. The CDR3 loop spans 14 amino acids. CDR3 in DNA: TGTGCCAGCAGTAGCGGGTTTAGCACAGATACGCAGTATTTT. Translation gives CASSSGFSTDTQYF.

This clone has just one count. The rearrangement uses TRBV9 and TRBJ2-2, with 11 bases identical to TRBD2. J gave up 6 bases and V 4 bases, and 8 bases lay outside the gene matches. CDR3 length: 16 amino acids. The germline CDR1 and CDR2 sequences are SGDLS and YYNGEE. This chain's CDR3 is CASSPRLAGISGELFF. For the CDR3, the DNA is TGTGCCAGCAGCCCCCGACTAGCGGGAATATCCGGGGAGCTGTTTTTT.

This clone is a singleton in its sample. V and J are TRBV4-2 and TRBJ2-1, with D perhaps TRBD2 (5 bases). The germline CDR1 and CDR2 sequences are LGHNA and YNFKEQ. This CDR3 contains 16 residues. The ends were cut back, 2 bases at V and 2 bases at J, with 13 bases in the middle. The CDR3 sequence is CASSQPAASTYNEQFF. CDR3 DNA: TGTGCCAGCAGCCAACCAGCGGCCAGCACCTACAATGAGCAGTTCTTC.

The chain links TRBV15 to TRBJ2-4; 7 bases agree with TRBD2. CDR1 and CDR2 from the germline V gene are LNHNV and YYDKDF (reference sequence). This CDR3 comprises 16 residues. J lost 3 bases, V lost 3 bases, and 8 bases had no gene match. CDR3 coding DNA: TGTGCCACCAGCAGGGAAGCGGGGTTTGGCAAAAACATTCAGTACTTC. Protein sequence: CATSREAGFGKNIQYF.

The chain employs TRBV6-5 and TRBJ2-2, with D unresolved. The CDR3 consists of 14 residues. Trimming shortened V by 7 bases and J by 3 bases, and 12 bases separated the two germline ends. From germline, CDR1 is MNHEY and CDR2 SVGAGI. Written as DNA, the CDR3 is TGTGCCAGCAAAGGATATTTCGACACCGGGGAGCTGTTTTTT. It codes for CASKGYFDTGELFF.

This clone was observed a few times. In DNA, the CDR3 is TGTGCCAGCTCACCATTTGCCGGCTACGAGCAGTACTTC. This sequence encodes CASSPFAGYEQYF. The chain uses TRBV18 and TRBJ2-7, with D unclear. V was clipped by 2 bases and J by 3 bases, with 8 bases between them. CDR3 length equals 13 residues. Germline V gene data show CDR1 as KGHSH and CDR2 as LQKENI. Together with reference TRBV18 and TRBJ2-7, the CDR3 gives the full variable domain: NAGVMQNPRHLVRRRGQEARLRCSPMKGHSHVYWYRQLPEEGLKFMVYLQKENIIDESGMPKERFSAEFPKEGPSILRIQQVVRGDSAAYFCASSPFAGYEQYFGPGTRLTVT.

CDR3 sequence (DNA): TGTGCCTGGAGTGTATACGACGCGACAGGGTTACACTTT. Amino acids: CAWSVYDATGLHF. The chain links TRBV30 to TRBJ1-6; 7 nucleotides agree with TRBD1. CDR3 length equals 13 residues. J gave up 19 bases and V 0 bases, and 12 bases lay outside the gene matches. Germline V lookup: CDR1 GTSNPN, CDR2 SVGIG (reference sequence).

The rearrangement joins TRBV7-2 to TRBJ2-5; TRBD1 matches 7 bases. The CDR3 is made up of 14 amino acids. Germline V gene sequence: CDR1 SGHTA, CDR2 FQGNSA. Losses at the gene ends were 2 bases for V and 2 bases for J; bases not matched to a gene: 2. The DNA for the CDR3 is TGTGCCAGCAGCTTATCGGGACAGCAAGAGACCCAGTACTTC. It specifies CASSLSGQQETQYF.